What follows is one TCR beta chain and its context. Germline assignment: CDR1 SGHVS and CDR2 FNYEAQ. The length of the CDR3 is 14 residues. Trimming pared 3 bases from V and 14 bases from J, leaving 17 bases between. PCR employed 60 Vbeta and 13 Jbeta primers. TCRdb keeps only in-frame clones here, not all; method: immunoSEQ multiplex PCR. The top ten clones hold roughly 5.2% of a sample with about 170,000 clones, approximately 73% of them seen once. The sample comes from a study of cytomegalovirus exposure and HLA in healthy donors. The source of this sequence is a woman younger than 30 in good health and CMV-seropositive. Sequencing used PBMCs. The gene calls are TRBV7-6 and TRBJ1-6; perhaps TRBD1 as D (6 bases). CDR3 loop: CASSLQGPPLALHF. In DNA form, the CDR3 reads TGTGCCAGCAGCTTGCAGGGGCCGCCTTTGGCCCTCCACTTT.